A single sample gave rise to the 32 T cell receptor beta chains below, sequenced in a study of naive and memory T cell subsets. An equimolar mix of two oligonucleotides served as the beta constant-region primer for TRBC1 and TRBC2. Each CDR3 protein gets one entry after TCRdb re-called the UMI-ligation and nested PCR reads with MiXCR. The sample includes 120,000 to 150,000 distinct CDR3 sequences, over 15% of them seen just once. The material sequenced was naive CD4+ T cells from blood. These receptors were obtained from a human donor in good health.

The V gene is TRBV5-6, the J gene TRBJ2-7, with 8 bases that match TRBD1. V was clipped by 0 bases and J by 1 base; unmatched bases: 3. Germline V gives CDR1 SGHDT, CDR2 YYEEEE. The CDR3 covers 15 residues. CDR3 DNA: TGTGCCAGCAGCTTGGCCTGGACAGGGTCCTACGAGCAGTACTTC. This gives the protein CASSLAWTGSYEQYF.

V gene TRBV20-1 combines with J gene TRBJ2-3; 12 bases line up with TRBD2. The germline gives CDR1 DFQATT, CDR2 SNEGSKA (reference sequence). J gave up 2 bases and V 4 bases, and 7 bases lay outside the gene matches. There are 16 residues in the CDR3. This CDR3 reads CSATPLAGGFTDTQYF. In DNA, the CDR3 is TGCAGTGCTACACCACTAGCGGGAGGTTTCACAGATACGCAGTATTTT.

J is TRBJ2-7 and V is TRBV29-1; D might be TRBD1 (6 bases). Trimming pared 7 bases from V and 0 bases from J, leaving 10 bases between. The germline CDR1 and CDR2 sequences are SQVTM and ANQGSEA. The CDR3 contains 12 residues. The CDR3 DNA follows: TGCAGCGCCTCGGACAGCTCCTACGAGCAGTACTTC. Its translation: CSASDSSYEQYF.

This clonotype occurred a few times. The J gene is TRBJ1-2, the V gene TRBV20-1; a possible D gene is TRBD1 (5 bases). Trimming removed 3 bases from V and 4 bases from J, with 15 bases in between. CDR3 length equals 14 residues. CDR1 is DFQATT and CDR2 is SNEGSKA in the germline V gene (reference sequence). The CDR3 nucleotides read TGCAGTGCTAGGAGACCTGACAGAAGCTATGGCTACACCTTC. Protein product: CSARRPDRSYGYTF.

The table lists this clonotype with a few counts. The gene calls are TRBV19 and TRBJ1-2; weak D call: TRBD1 (5 bases). Germline CDR1 is LNHDA and CDR2 is SQIVND (reference sequence). Trimming removed 3 bases from V and 8 bases from J, with 16 bases in between. This CDR3 has 14 amino acids. This CDR3 reads CASSMVQGSRGYTF. As DNA, the CDR3 is TGTGCCAGTAGTATGGTCCAGGGCTCAAGAGGCTACACCTTC.

This clonotype was detected a few times. The CDR3 region is CASSQGLERGRAKNIQYF. CDR3 sequence (DNA): TGCGCCAGCAGCCAGGGGTTGGAGAGGGGACGGGCCAAAAACATTCAGTACTTC. This chain joins TRBV5-1 and TRBJ2-4, with D possibly TRBD1 on 6 matching bases. Trimming stripped 4 bases from V and 1 base from J, with 21 bases between. Germline CDR1 SGHRS, CDR2 YFSETQ. The CDR3 covers 18 residues.

The CDR3 is CASSFSFMDLVSVAQYF. Written as DNA, the CDR3 is TGTGCCAGCAGTTTTTCGTTCATGGACCTAGTCTCGGTGGCCCAGTACTTC. This chain connects TRBV28 to TRBJ2-5; no clear D. This CDR3 region has 17 residues. Germline loops: CDR1 MDHEN, CDR2 SYDVKM. Deletions cut 3 bases from V and 9 bases from J, with 26 bases between.

V and J are TRBV11-2 and TRBJ1-1; D gene uncertain. Germline V gene sequence: CDR1 SGHAT, CDR2 FQNNGV. V lost 1 base and J lost 6, with 9 bases in between. The CDR3 is made up of 13 amino acids. The CDR3 sequence is CASSLVGFAEAFF. The CDR3 DNA is TGTGCCAGCAGCTTAGTAGGCTTCGCTGAAGCTTTCTTT.

CDR3 sequence reads: CASSLSWRGGRQPQHF. CDR3 DNA: TGTGCCAGCAGCTTAAGTTGGAGAGGGGGGAGGCAGCCCCAGCATTTT. The chain links TRBV7-2 to TRBJ1-5; D may be TRBD1 (6 bases). Trimming took off 2 bases at V and 7 bases at J, with 18 bases between the two ends. Germline CDR1 reads SGHTA; CDR2 reads FQGNSA. This CDR3 region has 16 residues.

This sequence joins TRBV18 and TRBJ2-7, with a tentative D call TRBD2 (6 bases). Germline V gene data show CDR1 as KGHSH and CDR2 as LQKENI. This CDR3 comprises 15 residues. V was trimmed by 5 bases and J by 5 bases, leaving 19 bases between them. CDR3 residues: CASSSRGTEVNEQYF. CDR3 in DNA: TGTGCCAGCTCATCTCGCGGGACCGAGGTTAACGAGCAGTACTTC.

This clonotype has more than one count but fewer than ten. This chain connects TRBV3-1 to TRBJ2-2; unclear D gene. Germline V gene sequence: CDR1 LGHDT, CDR2 YNNKEL (reference sequence). V lost 4 bases and J 4 bases, leaving 19 bases between the germline ends. The CDR3 runs 17 residues. In nucleotides, the CDR3 is TGTGCCAGCAGCCTACAGCACCGATCGGCCCTCACCGGGGAGCTGTTTTTT. Amino acid sequence: CASSLQHRSALTGELFF.

This clonotype was seen more than once but under ten times. The chain combines TRBV28 with TRBJ2-7, with 11 bases that match TRBD1. Germline loops: CDR1 MDHEN, CDR2 SYDVKM. This CDR3 has 15 amino acids. V gave up 5 bases and J gave up 5 bases; unmatched junction bases: 8. The CDR3 DNA reads TGTGCCAGCAGTCCCACGGACAGGGGGCTCAACGAGCAGTACTTC. It codes for CASSPTDRGLNEQYF.

This clonotype was counted at least ten times. The chain recombines TRBV5-1 with TRBJ2-5, with D hard to call. The CDR3 length is 12 residues. With 4 bases removed from V and 5 bases from J, the gap between germline ends came to 9 bases. Germline V gene data show CDR1 as SGHRS and CDR2 as YFSETQ. The CDR3 is CASSPDFETQYF. CDR3 in DNA: TGCGCCAGCAGCCCCGACTTCGAGACCCAGTACTTC.

V is TRBV29-1 and J is TRBJ2-6, with TRBD2 matching over 10 bases. Per the germline V gene, CDR1 is SQVTM and CDR2 is ANQGSEA. This CDR3 has 13 residues. DNA for the CDR3: TGCAGTGGACTAGCGGCTGGGGCCAACGTCCTGACTTTC. As protein: CSGLAAGANVLTF.

This clonotype occurred a few times. The V gene is TRBV19, the J gene TRBJ2-3; 9 bases are a match to TRBD1. The CDR3 contains 15 residues. In germline, CDR1 is LNHDA, CDR2 SQIVND (reference sequence). Losses at the gene ends were 4 bases for V and 4 bases for J; bases not matched to a gene: 6. Written as DNA, the CDR3 is TGTGCCAGTAGTAGGGATAGACAGGGGGCAGATACGCAGTATTTT. Amino acids: CASSRDRQGADTQYF.

This clonotype was seen a handful of times. V usage is TRBV12-3 or TRBV12-4 and J usage is TRBJ2-7; D is possibly TRBD1 (5 bases). Trimming removed 7 bases at V and 1 base at J, with 35 bases between. The CDR3 spans 21 residues. CDR3 DNA sequence: TGTGCCAGCATCCCCGCGGCGTGGGGCCCTTCAGCCGCGGTGGGTTCCTACGAGCAGTACTTC. It yields the protein CASIPAAWGPSAAVGSYEQYF.

This clonotype came up a few times. V gene TRBV5-4 combines with J gene TRBJ2-1; 11 positions agree with TRBD2. The length of the CDR3 is 15 residues. Germline V gene sequence: CDR1 SGHNT, CDR2 YYREEE (reference sequence). The trim removed 3 bases at V and 6 bases at J, leaving 5 bases unmatched. Here the CDR3 DNA reads TGTGCCAGCAGCTCGGGGACTAGCGGAGGCAATGAGCAGTTCTTC. This encodes CASSSGTSGGNEQFF. Combining the CDR3 with reference TRBV5-4 and TRBJ2-1 gives the whole variable domain ETGVTQSPTHLIKTRGQQVTLRCSSQSGHNTVSWYQQALGQGPQFIFQYYREEENGRGNFPPRFSGLQFPNYSSELNVNALELDDSALYLCASSSGTSGGNEQFFGPGTRLTVL.

This clonotype appeared a few times. The chain joins TRBV11-1 to TRBJ2-3, with D tentatively TRBD1 (6 bases). V lost 6 bases and J 0 bases, leaving 13 bases between the germline ends. The CDR3 totals 15 residues. The germline gives CDR1 SGHAT, CDR2 FQDESV (reference sequence). The CDR3 DNA reads as TGTGCCAGCAGTAACAGGGACGGGAGCACAGATACGCAGTATTTT. Translated, it gives CASSNRDGSTDTQYF.

The chain employs TRBV12-3 or TRBV12-4 and TRBJ2-1; 15 bases line up with TRBD2. CDR3 size: 15 residues. The ends lost 6 bases at V and 12 bases at J; junction bases unmatched: 9. The CDR3 protein is CASSPLGTSGRMQFF. DNA of the CDR3: TGTGCCAGCAGCCCTCTTGGGACTAGCGGGAGGATGCAGTTCTTC.

This clonotype has only a few counts. The V and J genes are TRBV20-1 and TRBJ2-2; D possibly corresponds to TRBD1 (5 bases). CDR1 is DFQATT, CDR2 SNEGSKA, per germline (reference sequence). The CDR3 contains 14 residues. Trimming pared 3 bases from V and 4 bases from J, leaving 12 bases between. The CDR3 nucleotides read TGCAGTGCTAGTAAGGGGTGGTTCACCGGGGAGCTGTTTTTT. Protein: CSASKGWFTGELFF.

This clonotype appeared a few times. The rearrangement links TRBV29-1 to TRBJ1-1, with D maybe TRBD1 (5 bases). V lost 3 bases and J 1 base, leaving 9 bases between the germline ends. The CDR3 is 13 residues long. Per germline, CDR1 SQVTM and CDR2 ANQGSEA. The CDR3, as DNA: TGCAGCGTTGAGCGTCAGGGGAACACTGAAGCTTTCTTT. This codes for CSVERQGNTEAFF.

This clonotype has a handful of counts. This chain connects TRBV28 to TRBJ2-7; 12 nucleotides align to TRBD1. CDR3 length: 16 residues. V shed 5 bases and J 4 bases; nucleotides not matched to a gene: 9. Germline loops: CDR1 MDHEN, CDR2 SYDVKM. CDR3: CASSPGGDRGLYEQYF. CDR3 bases: TGTGCCAGCAGTCCAGGGGGGGACAGGGGGCTGTACGAGCAGTACTTC.

This chain links TRBV7-2 with TRBJ2-1; a weak D match, TRBD2 (6 bases). Germline values: CDR1 SGHTA, CDR2 FQGNSA. This CDR3 comprises 16 residues. Deletions cut 0 bases from V and 3 bases from J, with 12 bases between. This CDR3 is CASSLALGLNYNEQFF. The CDR3 DNA reads TGTGCCAGCAGCTTAGCGCTGGGACTCAACTACAATGAGCAGTTCTTC.

This clonotype was detected a few times. This rearrangement joins TRBV5-1 to TRBJ1-1; D is undetermined. The germline V and J ends were trimmed by 0 bases and 3 bases, with 12 bases remaining between them. CDR3 length: 15 amino acids. Germline-derived CDR1 and CDR2 are SGHRS and YFSETQ. CDR3 coding DNA: TGCGCCAGCAGCTTGGGATCGGCTTGGGACACTGAAGCTTTCTTT. It yields the protein CASSLGSAWDTEAFF. The full variable domain, its missing parts supplied by reference TRBV5-1 and TRBJ1-1, is KAGVTQTPRYLIKTRGQQVTLSCSPISGHRSVSWYQQTPGQGLQFLFEYFSETQRNKGNFPGRFSGRQFSNSRSEMNVSTLELGDSALYLCASSLGSAWDTEAFFGQGTRLTVV.

This clonotype was picked up a small number of times. This chain uses TRBV6-2 or TRBV6-3 with TRBJ2-3, with D unresolved. Trimming took off 6 bases at V and 5 bases at J, with 9 bases between the two ends. This CDR3 region has 12 residues. CDR1 is MNHEY, CDR2 SVGEGT, per germline. In DNA form, the CDR3 reads TGTGCCAGCAGCCCGGTGGAAGATACGCAGTATTTT. Protein product: CASSPVEDTQYF.

The V and J genes are TRBV5-5 and TRBJ2-5; possibly TRBD1 for D (6 bases). The CDR3 is 14 amino acids. Germline V gene data show CDR1 as SGHKS and CDR2 as YYEKEE (reference sequence). Trimming took off 4 bases at V and 5 bases at J, with 15 bases between the two ends. The CDR3 sequence is CASSVGQLQETQYF. The CDR3 DNA is TGTGCCAGCAGCGTAGGACAGCTACAGGAGACCCAGTACTTC.

The sample holds a few counts of this clonotype. This rearrangement joins TRBV9 to TRBJ2-7; a possible D gene is TRBD2 (5 bases). Germline V CDR1 and CDR2: SGDLS, YYNGEE. This CDR3 has 15 residues. Trimming stripped 0 bases from V and 2 bases from J, with 12 bases between. The CDR3 spells CASSVGLDSAYEQYF. The CDR3 coding sequence is TGTGCCAGCAGCGTAGGCCTGGACTCGGCCTACGAGCAGTACTTC.

This clonotype was picked up a small number of times. The rearrangement uses TRBV15 and TRBJ2-1; the D gene is possibly TRBD1 (5 bases). Between the trimmed V and J ends, which lost 2 bases and 0 bases, there was a span of 5 bases. Germline values: CDR1 LNHNV, CDR2 YYDKDF (reference sequence). This CDR3 spans 14 amino acids. Written as DNA, the CDR3 is TGTGCCACCAGCAGACAGGGCTCCTACAATGAGCAGTTCTTC. Its translation is CATSRQGSYNEQFF.

The chain is built from TRBV20-1 and TRBJ1-5; D remains unclear. The CDR3 consists of 14 residues. Per germline, CDR1 DFQATT and CDR2 SNEGSKA (reference sequence). V was clipped by 2 bases and J by 3 bases, with 11 bases between them. The CDR3 DNA is TGCAGTGCTAGAAGTTCCAGCTTCAATCAGCCCCAGCATTTT. Translating it yields CSARSSSFNQPQHF.

In its sample, this clonotype was seen many times. V gene TRBV7-9 combines with J gene TRBJ2-1; the D gene is possibly TRBD2 (5 bases). The CDR3 is 16 amino acids. Germline assignment: CDR1 SEHNR and CDR2 FQNEAQ (reference sequence). V lost 0 bases and J lost 1, with 10 bases in between. The CDR3 sequence: CASSLARLFSYNEQFF. CDR3 DNA: TGTGCCAGCAGCTTAGCGCGACTATTTTCCTACAATGAGCAGTTCTTC.

This clonotype was counted many times. V gene TRBV29-1 combines with J gene TRBJ2-7; D may be TRBD1 (5 bases). V was cut by 5 bases and J by 1 base, with 12 bases left in between. CDR1 SQVTM and CDR2 ANQGSEA come from the germline V gene. The CDR3 sequence is 13 residues long. The chain's CDR3 is CSVLSRASYEQYF. The CDR3 DNA sequence: TGCAGCGTTCTATCCAGGGCTTCCTACGAGCAGTACTTC.

This clonotype was seen a few times. The chain carries TRBV4-2 and TRBJ1-1; D ambiguous. The CDR3 totals 12 residues. Germline V gene lookup returns CDR1 LGHNA and CDR2 YNFKEQ. The V and J ends lost 0 bases and 10 bases respectively, with 9 bases between them. The CDR3 sequence: CASSQDGPGAFF. In DNA, the CDR3 is TGTGCCAGCAGCCAAGATGGTCCTGGAGCTTTCTTT.